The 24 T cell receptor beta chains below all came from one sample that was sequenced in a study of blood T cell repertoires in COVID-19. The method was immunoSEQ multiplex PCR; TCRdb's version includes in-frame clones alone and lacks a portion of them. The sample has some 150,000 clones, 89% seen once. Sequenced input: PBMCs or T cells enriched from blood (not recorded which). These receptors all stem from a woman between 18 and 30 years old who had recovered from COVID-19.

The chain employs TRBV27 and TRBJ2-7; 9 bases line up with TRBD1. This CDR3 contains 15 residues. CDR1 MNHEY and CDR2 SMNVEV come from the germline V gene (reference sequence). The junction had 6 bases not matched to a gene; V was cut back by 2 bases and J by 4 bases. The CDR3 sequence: CASSLKGQGWYEQYF. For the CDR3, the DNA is TGTGCCAGCAGTTTAAAGGGACAGGGATGGTACGAGCAGTACTTC.

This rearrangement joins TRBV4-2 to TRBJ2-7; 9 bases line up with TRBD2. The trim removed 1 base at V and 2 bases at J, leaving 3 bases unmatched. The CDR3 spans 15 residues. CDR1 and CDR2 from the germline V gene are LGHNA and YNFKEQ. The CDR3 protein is CASSQGLAVTYEQYF. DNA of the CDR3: TGTGCCAGCAGCCAAGGACTAGCGGTTACCTACGAGCAGTACTTC.

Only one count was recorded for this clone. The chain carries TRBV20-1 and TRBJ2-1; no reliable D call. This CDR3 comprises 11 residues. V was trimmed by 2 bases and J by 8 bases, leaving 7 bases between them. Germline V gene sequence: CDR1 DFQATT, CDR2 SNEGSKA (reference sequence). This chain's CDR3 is CSARSSYEQFF. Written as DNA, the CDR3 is TGCAGTGCTAGATCGAGCTATGAGCAGTTCTTC.

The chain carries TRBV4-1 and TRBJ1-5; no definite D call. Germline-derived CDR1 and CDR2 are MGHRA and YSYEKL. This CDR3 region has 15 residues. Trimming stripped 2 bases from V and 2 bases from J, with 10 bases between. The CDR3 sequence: CASSQRFQGNQPQHF. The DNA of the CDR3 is TGCGCCAGCAGCCAACGGTTTCAGGGCAATCAGCCCCAGCATTTT.

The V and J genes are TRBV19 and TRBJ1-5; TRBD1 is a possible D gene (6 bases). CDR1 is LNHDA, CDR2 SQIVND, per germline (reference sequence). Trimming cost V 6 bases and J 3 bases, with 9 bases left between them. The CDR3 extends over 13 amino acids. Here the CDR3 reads CASRRGTNQPQHF. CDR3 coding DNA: TGTGCCAGTAGAAGGGGGACCAATCAGCCCCAGCATTTT.

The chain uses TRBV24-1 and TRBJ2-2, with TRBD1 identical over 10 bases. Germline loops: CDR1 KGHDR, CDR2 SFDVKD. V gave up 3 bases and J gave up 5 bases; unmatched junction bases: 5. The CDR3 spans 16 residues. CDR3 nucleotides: TGTGCCACCAGTGATCGGGACAGGGGAGATACCGGGGAGCTGTTTTTT. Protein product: CATSDRDRGDTGELFF.

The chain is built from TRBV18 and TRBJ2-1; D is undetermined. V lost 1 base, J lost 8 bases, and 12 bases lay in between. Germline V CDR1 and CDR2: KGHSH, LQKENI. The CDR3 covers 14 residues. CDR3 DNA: TGTGCCAGCTCACCACTCTGGGCAGACCATGAGCAGTTCTTC. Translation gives CASSPLWADHEQFF.

The CDR3 sequence is CASSAGDRGEYGYTF. CDR3 sequence (DNA): TGTGCCAGCAGCGCCGGGGACAGGGGAGAATATGGCTACACCTTC. The chain recombines TRBV9 with TRBJ1-2; 10 bases match TRBD1. Germline V lookup: CDR1 SGDLS, CDR2 YYNGEE. This CDR3 spans 15 amino acids. V gave up 3 bases and J gave up 5 bases; unmatched junction bases: 7.

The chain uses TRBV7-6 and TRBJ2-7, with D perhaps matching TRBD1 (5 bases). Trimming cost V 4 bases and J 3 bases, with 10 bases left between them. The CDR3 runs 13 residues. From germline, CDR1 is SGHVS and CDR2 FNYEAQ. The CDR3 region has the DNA TGTGCCAGCAGCTCCCGAGACAGCTACGAGCAGTACTTC. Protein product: CASSSRDSYEQYF.

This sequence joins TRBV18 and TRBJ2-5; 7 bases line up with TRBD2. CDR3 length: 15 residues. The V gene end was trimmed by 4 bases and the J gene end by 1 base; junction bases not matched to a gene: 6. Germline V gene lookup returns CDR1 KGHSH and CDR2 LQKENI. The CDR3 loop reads CASSLAGLIQETQYF. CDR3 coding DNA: TGTGCCAGCTCACTAGCGGGCCTGATCCAAGAGACCCAGTACTTC.

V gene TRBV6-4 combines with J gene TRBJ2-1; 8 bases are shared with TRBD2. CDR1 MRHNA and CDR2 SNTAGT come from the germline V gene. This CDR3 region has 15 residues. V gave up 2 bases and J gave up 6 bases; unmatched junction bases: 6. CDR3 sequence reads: CASSDTAGDVNEQFF. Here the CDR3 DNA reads TGTGCCAGCAGTGACACAGCGGGAGATGTCAATGAGCAGTTCTTC.

The CDR3 nucleotides read TGTGCCAGCAGCGCCGGCCCGCTAGCGGGAGGTCCATACAATGAGCAGTTCTTC. Protein sequence: CASSAGPLAGGPYNEQFF. The V call is TRBV9, the J call TRBJ2-1; TRBD2 matches at 11 bases. The V and J ends lost 3 bases and 4 bases, in that order; junction bases with no gene match: 12. Germline lookup yields CDR1 SGDLS and CDR2 YYNGEE. This CDR3 spans 18 amino acids.

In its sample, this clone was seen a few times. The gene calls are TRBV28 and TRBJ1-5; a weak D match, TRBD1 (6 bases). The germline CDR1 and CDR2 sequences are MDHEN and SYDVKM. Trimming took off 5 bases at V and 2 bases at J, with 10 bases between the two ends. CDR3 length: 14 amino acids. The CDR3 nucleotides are TGTGCCAGCAGTCCCGCAGGGGGCAATCAGCCCCAGCATTTT. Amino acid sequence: CASSPAGGNQPQHF.

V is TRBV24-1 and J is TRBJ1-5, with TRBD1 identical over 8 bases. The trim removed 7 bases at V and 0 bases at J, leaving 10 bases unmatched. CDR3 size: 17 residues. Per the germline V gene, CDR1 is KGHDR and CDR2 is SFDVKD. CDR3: CATRTGDQEHSNQPQHF. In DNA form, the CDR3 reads TGTGCCACCAGGACAGGGGACCAAGAACATAGCAATCAGCCCCAGCATTTT.

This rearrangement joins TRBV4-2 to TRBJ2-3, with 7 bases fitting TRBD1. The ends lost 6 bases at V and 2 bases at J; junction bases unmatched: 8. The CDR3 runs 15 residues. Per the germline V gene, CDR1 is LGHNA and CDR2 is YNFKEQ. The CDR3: CASSLLTGNTDTQYF. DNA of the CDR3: TGTGCCAGCAGTCTATTGACAGGGAACACAGATACGCAGTATTTT.

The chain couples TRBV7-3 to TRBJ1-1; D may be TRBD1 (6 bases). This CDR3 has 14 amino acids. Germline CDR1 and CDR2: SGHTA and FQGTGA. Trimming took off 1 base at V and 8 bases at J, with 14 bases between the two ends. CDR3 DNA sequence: TGTGCCAGCAGCTTAATGGGGACTAGGGGGGAAGCTTTCTTT. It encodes CASSLMGTRGEAFF.

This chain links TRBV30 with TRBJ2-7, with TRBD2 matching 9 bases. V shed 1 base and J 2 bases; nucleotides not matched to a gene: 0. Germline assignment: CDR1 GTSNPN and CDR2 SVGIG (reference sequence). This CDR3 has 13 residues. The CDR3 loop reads CAWSGLAAYEQYF. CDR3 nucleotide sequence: TGTGCCTGGAGTGGACTAGCGGCCTACGAGCAGTACTTC.

Here the CDR3 DNA reads TGTGCCAGTAGTCTTGACAGGGCTAGTCAGCCCCAGCATTTT. Protein: CASSLDRASQPQHF. The chain couples TRBV19 to TRBJ1-5; 7 bases align to TRBD1. V trimming: 5 bases; J trimming: 6 bases; junction bases outside the gene matches: 7. Germline V lookup: CDR1 LNHDA, CDR2 SQIVND (reference sequence). The CDR3 extends over 14 amino acids.

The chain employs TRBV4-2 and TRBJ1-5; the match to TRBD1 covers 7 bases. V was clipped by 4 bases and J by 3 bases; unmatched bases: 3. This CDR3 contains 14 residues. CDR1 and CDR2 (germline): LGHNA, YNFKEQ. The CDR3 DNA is TGTGCCAGCAGCCGAGGGGGCCCCAATCAGCCCCAGCATTTT. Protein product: CASSRGGPNQPQHF.

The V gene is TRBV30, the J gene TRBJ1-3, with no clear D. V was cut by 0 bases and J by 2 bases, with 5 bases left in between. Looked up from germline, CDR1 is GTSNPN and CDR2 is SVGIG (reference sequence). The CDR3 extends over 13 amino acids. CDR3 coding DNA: TGTGCCTGGAGTGTGGGCACTGGAAACACCATATATTTT. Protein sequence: CAWSVGTGNTIYF.

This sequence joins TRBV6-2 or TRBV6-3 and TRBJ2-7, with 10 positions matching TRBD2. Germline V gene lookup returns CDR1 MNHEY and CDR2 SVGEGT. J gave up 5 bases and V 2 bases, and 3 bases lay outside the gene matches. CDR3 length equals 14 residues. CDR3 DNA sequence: TGTGCCAGCAGTTACGGTCTAGCGGGAGACGAGCAGTACTTC. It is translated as CASSYGLAGDEQYF.

DNA for the CDR3: TGTGCCACCAGCAGAGAACTAGCGGGAGGGTACGAGCAGTACTTC. Its protein is CATSRELAGGYEQYF. The rearrangement uses TRBV15 and TRBJ2-7; TRBD2 matches at 13 bases. The trim removed 0 bases at V and 4 bases at J, leaving 0 bases unmatched. Per germline, CDR1 LNHNV and CDR2 YYDKDF (reference sequence). The CDR3 loop spans 15 amino acids.

The CDR3 DNA follows: TGTGCCAGCAGCTTAGGTCTAGCGGAGCTTAATGAGCAGTTCTTC. Amino acid sequence: CASSLGLAELNEQFF. This chain connects TRBV7-3 to TRBJ2-1; TRBD2 aligns across 7 bases. This CDR3 has 15 amino acids. V shed 2 bases and J 7 bases; nucleotides not matched to a gene: 8. Germline V gene sequence: CDR1 SGHTA, CDR2 FQGTGA.

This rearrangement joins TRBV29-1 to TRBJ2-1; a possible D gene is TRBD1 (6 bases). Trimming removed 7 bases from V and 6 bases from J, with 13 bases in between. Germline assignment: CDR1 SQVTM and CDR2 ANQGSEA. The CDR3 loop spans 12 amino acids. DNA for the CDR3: TGCAGCGCTCTCAGGGGAGCCAATGAGCAGTTCTTC. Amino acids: CSALRGANEQFF.